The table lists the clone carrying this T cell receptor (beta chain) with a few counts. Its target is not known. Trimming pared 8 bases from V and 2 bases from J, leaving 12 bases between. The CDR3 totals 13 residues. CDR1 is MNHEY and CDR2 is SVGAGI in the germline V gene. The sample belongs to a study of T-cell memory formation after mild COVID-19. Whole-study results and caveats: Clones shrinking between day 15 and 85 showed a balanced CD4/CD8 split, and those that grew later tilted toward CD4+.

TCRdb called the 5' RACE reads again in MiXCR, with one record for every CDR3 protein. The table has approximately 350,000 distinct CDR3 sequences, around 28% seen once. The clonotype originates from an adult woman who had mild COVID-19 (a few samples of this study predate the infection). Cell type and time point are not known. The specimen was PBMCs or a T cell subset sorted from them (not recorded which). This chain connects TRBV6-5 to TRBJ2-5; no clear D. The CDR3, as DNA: TGTGCCAGCGGGGTTGGCAGACAAGAGACCCAGTACTTC. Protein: CASGVGRQETQYF.